One sample yielded the 30 T cell receptor beta chains listed below, sequenced in a study of CD8+ T cells in alopecia areata. In each case, RNA was isolated and then reverse transcribed into cDNA as the sequencing template. TCRdb's copy holds only in-frame clones and misses some; the assay was immunoSEQ multiplex PCR. In the table there are fewer than 100,000 clones, nearly 45% of which are singletons. Input material: CD4+ T cells sorted from blood. The receptors here all came from a human donor with alopecia areata.

This clone appeared once. The chain employs TRBV4-2 and TRBJ2-5; TRBD2 matches 9 bases. CDR1 and CDR2 (germline): LGHNA, YNFKEQ. Unmatched junction bases numbered 3, after V lost 3 bases and J lost 4 bases. The CDR3 runs to 14 residues. CDR3 loop: CASSQGTSRETQYF. CDR3 nucleotides: TGTGCCAGCAGCCAGGGGACTAGCCGAGAGACCCAGTACTTC.

This chain uses TRBV14 with TRBJ2-7; D call uncertain. The CDR3 runs to 15 residues. V gave up 0 bases and J gave up 2 bases, with 11 bases separating them. Germline loops: CDR1 SGHDN, CDR2 FVKESK. The CDR3 region is CASSQDVRTPYEQYF. CDR3 nucleotides: TGTGCCAGCAGCCAAGATGTTAGGACCCCCTACGAGCAGTACTTC.

This clone has more than one count but fewer than ten. V is TRBV29-1 and J is TRBJ2-7; possible D gene TRBD1, 6 bases. There are 13 residues in the CDR3. The germline gives CDR1 SQVTM, CDR2 ANQGSEA. Trimming removed 5 bases at V and 4 bases at J, with 15 bases between. CDR3 sequence reads: CSVFLQGRYEQYF. CDR3 DNA: TGCAGCGTTTTCCTACAGGGTCGGTACGAGCAGTACTTC.

The DNA of the CDR3 is TGCAGCGTTCGAAGCGGGAGGGCCGGTGGGGAGCAGTACTTC. Amino acids: CSVRSGRAGGEQYF. The chain couples TRBV29-1 to TRBJ2-7; 10 nucleotides line up with TRBD2. The V segment lost 5 bases and the J segment 7 bases; nucleotides outside the gene matches: 11. Per germline, CDR1 SQVTM and CDR2 ANQGSEA. The CDR3 has 14 residues.

This clone was observed a few times. The chain uses TRBV29-1 and TRBJ2-7; 8 bases match TRBD1. The CDR3 runs to 13 residues. CDR1 SQVTM and CDR2 ANQGSEA come from the germline V gene. Trimming removed 6 bases from V and 2 bases from J; junction bases left unmatched: 6. CDR3 region: CSVRGTGAYEQYF. The CDR3 nucleotides are TGCAGCGTCCGCGGGACAGGCGCCTACGAGCAGTACTTC.

This chain links TRBV29-1 with TRBJ1-1, with no clear D. CDR3 length equals 17 residues. Per germline, CDR1 SQVTM and CDR2 ANQGSEA. The CDR3 DNA reads TGCACCGTCCTCGAAATGGGGAAACCCCTACCCGACACTGAAGCTTTCTTT. It is translated as CTVLEMGKPLPDTEAFF.

The rearrangement uses TRBV29-1 and TRBJ2-6, with D perhaps matching TRBD1 (6 bases). The germline V and J ends were trimmed by 1 base and 0 bases, with 10 bases remaining between them. The CDR3 runs 16 residues. Germline lookup yields CDR1 SQVTM and CDR2 ANQGSEA. CDR3 in amino acids: CSVEVAQGSGANVLTF. CDR3 bases: TGCAGCGTTGAAGTCGCACAGGGCTCTGGGGCCAACGTCCTGACTTTC.

This clone was observed a handful of times. The J gene is TRBJ1-2, the V gene TRBV29-1; 7 bases fit TRBD1. With 3 bases clipped from V and 2 bases from J, the junction kept 6 bases outside the gene matches. Germline V gene lookup returns CDR1 SQVTM and CDR2 ANQGSEA. The CDR3 is 14 amino acids. The CDR3 sequence: CSVDPTGDNYGYTF. In DNA form, the CDR3 reads TGCAGCGTTGACCCTACAGGGGACAACTATGGCTACACCTTC.

The CDR3, as DNA: TGTGCCAGCAGTTGGGTTAAGAGTGGCTACACCTTC. It is translated as CASSWVKSGYTF. V gene TRBV2 combines with J gene TRBJ1-2; D is uncertain. V dropped 5 bases and J dropped 7 bases, with 11 bases sitting between them. Germline V CDR1 and CDR2: SNHLY, FYNNEI. This CDR3 has 12 amino acids.

The chain recombines TRBV5-6 with TRBJ2-5; D perhaps matches TRBD2 (5 bases). CDR1 and CDR2 (germline): SGHDT, YYEEEE. This CDR3 region has 15 residues. With 2 bases removed from V and 5 bases from J, the gap between germline ends came to 16 bases. CDR3 sequence: CASSFRRLGGETQYF. In DNA, the CDR3 is TGTGCCAGCAGCTTCCGTAGGCTAGGCGGGGAGACCCAGTACTTC.

In the case of this clone: At one end, the junction sequence differs from germline, possibly due to a read error. The chain links TRBV7-7 to TRBJ2-3; 9 bases align to TRBD2. This CDR3 has 14 residues. Germline CDR1 and CDR2: SSHAT and FNYEAQ (reference sequence). In DNA form, the CDR3 reads TGTGCTAGCAGCTCGGGACTAGCAGGAGATACGCAGTATTTT. It is translated as CASSSGLAGDTQYF. The complete variable domain, with remaining parts taken from reference TRBV7-7 and TRBJ2-3, reads GAGVSQSPRYKVTKRGQDVTLRCDPISSHATLYWYQQALGQGPEFLTYFNYEAQPDKSGLPSDRFSAERPEGSISTLTIQRTEQRDSAMYRCASSSGLAGDTQYFGPGTRLTVL.

This clone has more than one count but fewer than ten. The chain combines TRBV29-1 with TRBJ1-4, with D perhaps TRBD1 (6 bases). This CDR3 has 13 amino acids. The germline CDR1 and CDR2 sequences are SQVTM and ANQGSEA. Trimming cost V 7 bases and J 7 bases, with 16 bases left between them. Written as DNA, the CDR3 is TGCAGCGGCTTTACAGGGTCTGGTGAAAAACTGTTTTTT. Translated: CSGFTGSGEKLFF.

The V call is TRBV7-2, the J call TRBJ2-7, with D perhaps TRBD1 (5 bases). The length of the CDR3 is 13 residues. Germline lookup yields CDR1 SGHTA and CDR2 FQGNSA. With 5 bases removed from V and 5 bases from J, the gap between germline ends came to 13 bases. CDR3 DNA: TGTGCCAGCAGCCATCCCCCAGGGAACGAGCAGTACTTC. As protein: CASSHPPGNEQYF. The full variable domain, its missing parts supplied by reference TRBV7-2 and TRBJ2-7, is GAGVSQSPSNKVTEKGKDVELRCDPISGHTALYWYRQSLGQGLEFLIYFQGNSAPDKSGLPSDRFSAERTGGSVSTLTIQRTQQEDSAVYLCASSHPPGNEQYFGPGTRLTVT.

This clone came up a few times. The V gene is TRBV7-2, the J gene TRBJ2-5; D gene unclear. Germline V gene data show CDR1 as SGHTA and CDR2 as FQGNSA. Trimming cost V 0 bases and J 5 bases, with 13 bases left between them. The CDR3 loop spans 15 amino acids. In DNA form, the CDR3 reads TGTGCCAGCAGCTTAGCGAGACATTGGGTGGAGACCCAGTACTTC. Translating it yields CASSLARHWVETQYF.

V and J are TRBV28 and TRBJ1-5, with 8 nucleotides matching TRBD1. Germline CDR1 MDHEN, CDR2 SYDVKM. The CDR3 has 16 amino acids. Trimming at V came to 4 bases and at J to 0 bases, leaving 5 bases not matched to a gene. CDR3 nucleotides: TGTGCCAGCAGTTCCAGGGGGCTGGGTAGCAATCAGCCCCAGCATTTT. This gives the protein CASSSRGLGSNQPQHF. Variable domain in full (rest from reference TRBV28 and TRBJ1-5): DVKVTQSSRYLVKRTGEKVFLECVQDMDHENMFWYRQDPGLGLRLIYFSYDVKMKEKGDIPEGYSVSREKKERFSLILESASTNQTSMYLCASSSRGLGSNQPQHFGDGTRLSIL.

This clone was seen only a few times. V gene TRBV29-1 combines with J gene TRBJ2-7, with no clear D. The germline V and J ends were trimmed by 6 bases and 3 bases, with 9 bases remaining between them. The CDR3 runs 11 residues. Germline values: CDR1 SQVTM, CDR2 ANQGSEA. The CDR3 DNA follows: TGCAGCGTGCAAAACCTCTACGAGCAGTACTTC. This gives the protein CSVQNLYEQYF.

CDR3 nucleotide sequence: TGTGCCTGGAGACAGGGGGAGACCCAGTACTTC. Protein sequence: CAWRQGETQYF. This rearrangement joins TRBV30 to TRBJ2-5; 7 bases map to TRBD1. V lost 3 bases, J lost 5 bases, and 0 bases stayed unmatched. The CDR3 length is 11 residues. CDR1 is GTSNPN, CDR2 SVGIG, per germline (reference sequence).

This clone was observed a few times. The V gene is TRBV30, the J gene TRBJ2-1; 12 positions match TRBD2. V dropped 5 bases and J dropped 0; count of bases not matched to a gene: 5. There are 16 residues in the CDR3. Germline V gene lookup returns CDR1 GTSNPN and CDR2 SVGIG (reference sequence). The CDR3 DNA reads TGTGCCTGGGGACTAGCGGGACTTAGCTCCTACAATGAGCAGTTCTTC. Protein product: CAWGLAGLSSYNEQFF.

This chain joins TRBV29-1 and TRBJ2-7; D perhaps matches TRBD1 (6 bases). Germline loops: CDR1 SQVTM, CDR2 ANQGSEA. The CDR3 has 12 residues. V was clipped by 4 bases and J by 7 bases, with 14 bases between them. CDR3 amino acids: CSVGTAQGEQYF. CDR3 DNA: TGCAGCGTTGGGACAGCCCAAGGGGAGCAGTACTTC.

This clone was seen a handful of times. The gene calls are TRBV29-1 and TRBJ1-2; D uncertain. The CDR3 runs 13 residues. V was clipped by 4 bases and J by 8 bases, with 17 bases between them. Germline CDR1 and CDR2: SQVTM and ANQGSEA. The CDR3 region is CSVGASKAGGYTF. CDR3 sequence (DNA): TGCAGCGTTGGAGCTTCCAAAGCTGGGGGCTACACCTTC. The complete variable domain, with remaining parts taken from reference TRBV29-1 and TRBJ1-2, reads SAVISQKPSRDICQRGTSLTIQCQVDSQVTMMFWYRQQPGQSLTLIATANQGSEATYESGFVIDKFPISRPNLTFSTLTVSNMSPEDSSIYLCSVGASKAGGYTFGSGTRLTVV.

The gene calls are TRBV29-1 and TRBJ1-1, with D uncertain. Trimming pared 0 bases from V and 0 bases from J, leaving 8 bases between. The CDR3 totals 14 residues. The germline gives CDR1 SQVTM, CDR2 ANQGSEA. CDR3 sequence: CSVEDRRMNTEAFF. In nucleotides, the CDR3 is TGCAGCGTTGAAGACAGGAGGATGAACACTGAAGCTTTCTTT. The variable domain in full, completed from reference TRBV29-1 and TRBJ1-1, reads SAVISQKPSRDICQRGTSLTIQCQVDSQVTMMFWYRQQPGQSLTLIATANQGSEATYESGFVIDKFPISRPNLTFSTLTVSNMSPEDSSIYLCSVEDRRMNTEAFFGQGTRLTVV.

The V and J genes are TRBV30 and TRBJ2-7; the match to TRBD1 covers 7 bases. Trimming at V came to 5 bases and at J to 3 bases, leaving 4 bases not matched to a gene. CDR3 size: 12 residues. Germline V gene lookup returns CDR1 GTSNPN and CDR2 SVGIG (reference sequence). In DNA, the CDR3 is TGTGCCTGGGACAGGGTTGGCTACGAGCAGTACTTC. Residues: CAWDRVGYEQYF.

This clone occurred a few times. V gene TRBV29-1 combines with J gene TRBJ2-1; TRBD2 might be the D (6 bases). The germline gives CDR1 SQVTM, CDR2 ANQGSEA. The V end lost 5 bases, the J end lost 3 bases, and 17 bases lay between the germline ends. The CDR3 totals 15 residues. CDR3 in amino acids: CSVRRAARGYNEQFF. DNA for the CDR3: TGCAGCGTTAGGAGGGCCGCGCGGGGCTACAATGAGCAGTTCTTC.

This clone appeared a few times. CDR3 DNA: TGTGCCAGCAGTTTCTCAGGGGGGGGCGGTACGCAGTATTTT. It yields the protein CASSFSGGGGTQYF. The V and J genes are TRBV6-5 and TRBJ2-3; D assignment may be TRBD1 or TRBD2 (7 bases each). Deletions cut 4 bases from V and 8 bases from J, with 16 bases between. The CDR3 runs to 14 residues. Germline V gene lookup returns CDR1 MNHEY and CDR2 SVGAGI.

The rearrangement uses TRBV29-1 and TRBJ2-2; 14 bases align to TRBD2. CDR3 length: 17 amino acids. The V segment lost 6 bases and the J segment 0 bases; nucleotides outside the gene matches: 6. Germline lookup yields CDR1 SQVTM and CDR2 ANQGSEA. The CDR3 nucleotides are TGCAGCGTCCTGGGACTAGCGGGGGAAGCGAACACCGGGGAGCTGTTTTTT. Amino acid sequence: CSVLGLAGEANTGELFF.

This clone showed up just a few times. Here the CDR3 reads CSVGPTPYEQYF. The CDR3 DNA sequence: TGCAGCGTTGGCCCAACCCCCTACGAGCAGTACTTC. The chain employs TRBV29-1 and TRBJ2-7; D gene ambiguous. Germline loops: CDR1 SQVTM, CDR2 ANQGSEA. The CDR3 is 12 amino acids. Between the trimmed V and J ends, which lost 4 bases and 2 bases, there was a span of 9 bases.

V usage is TRBV29-1 and J usage is TRBJ2-3; 9 positions agree with TRBD1. Germline assignment: CDR1 SQVTM and CDR2 ANQGSEA. This CDR3 comprises 12 residues. The V segment lost 6 bases and the J segment 5 bases; nucleotides outside the gene matches: 3. CDR3 bases: TGCAGCGTAGGACAGGGGAAAGATACGCAGTATTTT. Protein sequence: CSVGQGKDTQYF.

This chain joins TRBV4-3 and TRBJ2-7, with D possibly TRBD2 on 5 matching bases. This CDR3 spans 16 amino acids. Germline V gene sequence: CDR1 LGHNA, CDR2 YSLEER. V shed 2 bases and J shed 2 bases, with 16 bases lying between them. For the CDR3, the DNA is TGCGCCAGCAGCCAAATGCTGACGGGGTCTACCTACGAGCAGTACTTC. Its protein is CASSQMLTGSTYEQYF.

This chain uses TRBV5-1 with TRBJ2-3, with 7 bases aligning to TRBD1. From germline, CDR1 is SGHRS and CDR2 YFSETQ. J gave up 6 bases and V 0 bases, and 7 bases lay outside the gene matches. The CDR3 consists of 15 residues. The CDR3 region has the DNA TGCGCCAGCAGCTTGGGAGGGGGCCCGTGGGATACGCAGTATTTT. It specifies CASSLGGGPWDTQYF.

V gene TRBV30 combines with J gene TRBJ2-7; weak D call: TRBD2 (5 bases). This CDR3 comprises 13 residues. Germline loops: CDR1 GTSNPN, CDR2 SVGIG (reference sequence). Trimming pared 0 bases from V and 4 bases from J, leaving 10 bases between. CDR3 coding DNA: TGTGCCTGGAGTGTATTGAGCGGTTACGAGCAGTACTTC. Its protein product is CAWSVLSGYEQYF.